This is a list of T cell receptor beta chains from one sample in a study of STAT5B mutations in CD4+ large granular lymphocyte leukemia. Generated by immunoSEQ multiplex PCR, the TCRdb table keeps only in-frame clones and is missing some. The sample lists more than 30,000 clones; approximately 88% were seen once. Sequenced material: CD4+ T cells from blood buffy coats. These receptors came from a human donor in good health. The CDR3 runs from the conserved cysteine through the conserved F or W. The D gene is left open where the match is weak. Expanded clones get a size class; other rows say once, few or many, or leave the size out.

>TRBD1|.|TRBJ1-1|TRBV6-5
TGTGCCAGCAGCCAAGGACAGGACCTTGAAGCTTTCTTT
CASSQGQDLEAFF
>TRBD2|.|TRBJ2-7|TRBV19
TGTGCCAGTAGTCTCTCCTGGACTAGCGGGAGGTCCTACGAGCAGTACTTC
CASSLSWTSGRSYEQYF
>TRBD1|.|TRBJ2-1|TRBV7-3
TGTGCCAGCAGCTTCTCAACAGGGGCCCCCAATGAGCAGTTCTTC
CASSFSTGAPNEQFF
>.|once|TRBJ2-3|TRBV5-4
TGTGCCAGCGCTCCTAGGGCCGTGAGCACAGATACGCAGTATTTT
CASAPRAVSTDTQYF
>.|.|TRBJ1-1|TRBV6-4
TGTGCCAGCAGGAGAGGGGGGAACACTGAAGCTTTCTTT
CASRRGGNTEAFF
>.|once|TRBJ1-1|TRBV4-1
TGCGCCAGCAGCCAAGAGGGGGGGCAGAACACTGAAGCTTTCTTT
CASSQEGGQNTEAFF
>.|.|TRBJ2-7|TRBV4-2
TGTGCCAGCAGCCAAGATATACCCTGGGGTGGGGTAAGCTACGAGCAGTACTTC
CASSQDIPWGGVSYEQYF
>TRBD1|.|TRBJ2-2|TRBV11-2
TGTGCCAGCAGCTCACGGACAGGGAACACCGGGGAGCTGTTTTTT
CASSSRTGNTGELFF
>.|.|TRBJ2-1|TRBV18
TGTGCCAGCTCACCAACGGGACTCCATGAGCAGTTCTTC
CASSPTGLHEQFF
>.|.|TRBJ2-2|TRBV6-5
TGTGCCAGCAGTTACACCGGGACCTTAACCGGGGAGCTGTTTTTT
CASSYTGTLTGELFF
>TRBD2|once|TRBJ2-5|TRBV4-2
TGTGCCAGCAGCCAAGGTCCCCGGACTAGCGGGGACCAAGAGACCCAGTACTTC
CASSQGPRTSGDQETQYF
>TRBD2|.|TRBJ2-5|TRBV28
TGTGCCAGATTCCCGCCCACACCCCTACTAGCGGACCAAGAGACCCAGTACTTC
CARFPPTPLLADQETQYF
>.|.|TRBJ1-6|TRBV5-1
TGCGCCAGCAGCTTGGATCCCGAGCGAAGTTCACCCCTCCACTTT
CASSLDPERSSPLHF
>.|.|TRBJ2-3|TRBV28
TGTGCCAGCAGTTTAGCCAGCCTGACAGATACGCAGTATTTT
CASSLASLTDTQYF
>.|.|TRBJ1-2|TRBV15
TGTGCCACCAGCAGAGATCCTGGAGCTACCTATGGCTACACCTTC
CATSRDPGATYGYTF
>TRBD2|.|TRBJ2-3|TRBV4-2
TGTGCCAGCAGCCAAGAAGGTGCACTAGCGGGAGGGCCTAGGGATACGCAGTATTTT
CASSQEGALAGGPRDTQYF
>TRBD1|.|TRBJ1-2|TRBV4-2
TGTGCCAGCAGCCAAGCGGACAGGGGACAGTATGGCTACACCTTC
CASSQADRGQYGYTF
>TRBD1|.|TRBJ1-2|TRBV6-5
TGTGCCAGCAGTTACCCGGGGGGGGGACAGGATGGCTACACCTTC
CASSYPGGGQDGYTF
>TRBD1|.|TRBJ1-1|TRBV10-1
TGCGCCAGCAGTGTAGGGGGCCCGGGTTGGGGCACTGAAGCTTTCTTT
CASSVGGPGWGTEAFF
>.|.|TRBJ2-3|TRBV28
TGTGCCAGCAGTTTGCCTACAGATACGCAGTATTTT
CASSLPTDTQYF
>.|.|TRBJ1-1|TRBV5-6
TGTGCCAGCAGCCTGCCGGGGGGGGGCACTGAAGCTTTCTTT
CASSLPGGGTEAFF
>TRBD2|few|TRBJ2-7|TRBV4-2
TGTGCCAGCAGCCAAGATTTAGCGGGACGCCACTACGAGCAGTACTTC
CASSQDLAGRHYEQYF
>.|.|TRBJ2-7|TRBV7-8
TGTGCCAGCAGCTTAGCAGCGATCTCCTACGAGCAGTACTTC
CASSLAAISYEQYF
>.|.|TRBJ2-3|TRBV19
TGTGCCAGTAGTTCACTGGGGTGGGGCACAGATACGCAGTATTTT
CASSSLGWGTDTQYF
>.|.|TRBJ2-7|TRBV6-5
TGTGCCAGCAGTTTTGGACCTCTCTACGAGCAGTACTTC
CASSFGPLYEQYF
>TRBD2|.|TRBJ2-1|TRBV6-1
TGTGCCAACCGACTAGCGGGAAAATCCAATGAGCAGTTCTTC
CANRLAGKSNEQFF
>.|.|TRBJ2-5|TRBV4-1
TGCGCCAGCAGCCCTTTAGGGGCGGGGGAGACCCAGTACTTC
CASSPLGAGETQYF
>TRBD2|.|TRBJ2-1|TRBV10-3
TGTGCCATCAGTGATAAGGGCGGGAGTTACAATGAGCAGTTCTTC
CAISDKGGSYNEQFF
>TRBD2|.|TRBJ2-7|TRBV7-9
TGTGCCAGCAGCTGGGGGGCTAGCGGGACCTCCGAGCAGTACTTC
CASSWGASGTSEQYF
>.|.|TRBJ2-1|TRBV2
TGTGCCCGAGGTTCTATGTTGCAGGATTACAATGAGCAGTTCTTC
CARGSMLQDYNEQFF
>.|.|TRBJ2-3|TRBV27
TGTGCCAGCAGTTTAAGCGCGGGGATGACAGGAATTTTGGATGATGGCACAGATACGCAGTATTTT
CASSLSAGMTGILDDGTDTQYF
>.|.|TRBJ2-3|TRBV7-9
TGTGCCAGCAGCTCAACCCCGGGGTGGGAGGATACGCAGTATTTT
CASSSTPGWEDTQYF
>.|.|TRBJ1-2|TRBV13
TGTGCCAGCAGCGTGAGCCCCCTCTATGGCTACACCTTC
CASSVSPLYGYTF
>TRBD1|.|TRBJ1-1|TRBV5-1
TGCGCCAGCAGCTTAGTAGGACAGGGGACCACTGAAGCTTTCTTT
CASSLVGQGTTEAFF
>.|.|TRBJ2-3|TRBV5-4
TGTGCCAGCAGGATACAGGGCACAGATACGCAGTATTTT
CASRIQGTDTQYF
>.|few|TRBJ1-4|TRBV10-1
TGCGCCAGCAGTGAGTCGGGCATCCCGGGGGAAAAACTGTTTTTT
CASSESGIPGEKLFF
>.|.|TRBJ2-7|TRBV7-2
TGTGCCAGCAGCTTAGTCCACGAGCAGTACTTC
CASSLVHEQYF
>.|once|TRBJ2-3|TRBV9
TGTGCCAGCAGCCCGGGAACCGATACGCAGTATTTT
CASSPGTDTQYF
>TRBD2|.|TRBJ2-1|TRBV7-9
TGTGCCAGCAGCCGGACTAGCGGAGTCTACAATGAGCAGTTCTTC
CASSRTSGVYNEQFF
>TRBD1|.|TRBJ1-5|TRBV10-3
TGTGCCATCAGTGACCACCGGGACAGGGAAGCCAAGAGCAATCAGCCCCAGCATTTT
CAISDHRDREAKSNQPQHF
>TRBD2|once|TRBJ2-1|TRBV7-9
TGTGCCAGCAGCTTAGCGCTAGCGGGACTGGACAATGAGCAGTTCTTC
CASSLALAGLDNEQFF
>.|.|TRBJ1-5|TRBV30
TGTGCCTGGCAGCTCAGCAGCAATCAGCCCCAGCATTTT
CAWQLSSNQPQHF
>TRBD2|.|TRBJ2-7|TRBV5-6
TGTGCCAGCAGCGGGACTAGCGGGAGTGACGAGCAGTACTTC
CASSGTSGSDEQYF
>.|.|TRBJ2-1|TRBV18
TGTGCCAGCTCACCGAGCACTAGTCATGAGCAGTTCTTC
CASSPSTSHEQFF
>TRBD2|once|TRBJ2-1|TRBV27
TGTGCCAGCAGTTTCCCGAGCGGGGGCTCCTACAATGAGCAGTTCTTC
CASSFPSGGSYNEQFF
>TRBD1|.|TRBJ2-1|TRBV5-6
TGTGCCAGCAGCCGACAGGGGGACTACAATGAGCAGTTCTTC
CASSRQGDYNEQFF
>TRBD2|.|TRBJ2-7|TRBV27
TGTGCCAGCAGCCCCGACCCTAGACTAGCGGGAACCTACGAGCAGTACTTC
CASSPDPRLAGTYEQYF
>.|.|TRBJ1-1|TRBV2
TGTGCCAGCAACTTACGGGGGTGGACTGAAGCTTTCTTT
CASNLRGWTEAFF
>TRBD1|.|TRBJ2-5|TRBV27
TGTGCCAGCAGGCGCGGGGACAGGGCTACCGGGACCCAGTACTTC
CASRRGDRATGTQYF
>.|.|TRBJ1-1|TRBV4-1
TGCGCCAGCAGCCAAGAGGCAGAAGCTTTCTTT
CASSQEAEAFF
>.|.|TRBJ2-7|TRBV19
TGTGCCAGTAGTATAGGAAACAGCCCGGGCGAGCAGTACTTC
CASSIGNSPGEQYF
>.|.|TRBJ2-3|TRBV9
TGTGCCAGCAGCTGGAGAAGCCCAGATACGCAGTATTTT
CASSWRSPDTQYF
>.|.|TRBJ2-1|TRBV7-8
TGTGCCAGCAGCCCACCGTGGGGCCCAAGCCTGGCGGACTCCTACAATGAGCAGTTCTTC
CASSPPWGPSLADSYNEQFF
>.|.|TRBJ1-3|TRBV2
TGTGCCAGCAGTGAGACCGCAGGAAACACCATATATTTT
CASSETAGNTIYF